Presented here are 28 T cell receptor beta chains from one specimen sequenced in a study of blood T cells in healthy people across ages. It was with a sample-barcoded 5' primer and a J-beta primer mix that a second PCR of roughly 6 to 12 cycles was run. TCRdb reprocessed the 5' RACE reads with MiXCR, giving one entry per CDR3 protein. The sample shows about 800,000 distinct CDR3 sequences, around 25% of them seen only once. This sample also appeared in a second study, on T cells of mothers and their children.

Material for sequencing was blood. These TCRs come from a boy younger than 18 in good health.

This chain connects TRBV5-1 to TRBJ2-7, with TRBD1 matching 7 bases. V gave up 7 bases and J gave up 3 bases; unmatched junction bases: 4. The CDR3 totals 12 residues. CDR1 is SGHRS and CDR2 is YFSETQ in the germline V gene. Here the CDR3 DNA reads TGCGCCAGCCGACAGGGACGCTACGAGCAGTACTTC. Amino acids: CASRQGRYEQYF.

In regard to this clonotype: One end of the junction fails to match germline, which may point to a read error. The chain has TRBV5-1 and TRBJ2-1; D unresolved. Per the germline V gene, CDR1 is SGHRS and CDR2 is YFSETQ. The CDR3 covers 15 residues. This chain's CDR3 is CASSLVGSSGNERFF. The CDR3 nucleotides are TGCGCCAGCAGCTTGGTTGGTAGCTCTGGCAATGAGCGGTTCTTC. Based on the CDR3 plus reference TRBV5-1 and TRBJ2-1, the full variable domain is KAGVTQTPRYLIKTRGQQVTLSCSPISGHRSVSWYQQTPGQGLQFLFEYFSETQRNKGNFPGRFSGRQFSNSRSEMNVSTLELGDSALYLCASSLVGSSGNERFFGPGTRLTVL.

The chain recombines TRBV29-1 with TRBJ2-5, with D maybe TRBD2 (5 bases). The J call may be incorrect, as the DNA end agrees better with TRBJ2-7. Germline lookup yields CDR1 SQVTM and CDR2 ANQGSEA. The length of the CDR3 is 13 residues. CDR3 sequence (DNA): TGCAGCGTTTTGAAAGGACTGGCCTACGAGCAGTACTTC. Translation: CSVLKGLAYEQYF.

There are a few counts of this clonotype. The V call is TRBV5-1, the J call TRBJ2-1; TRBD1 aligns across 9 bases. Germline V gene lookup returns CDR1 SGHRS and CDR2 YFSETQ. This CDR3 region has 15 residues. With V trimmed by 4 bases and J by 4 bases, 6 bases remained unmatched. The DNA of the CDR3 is TGCGCCAGCAGCGGGGACAGGGTTGGGTACAATGAGCAGTTCTTC. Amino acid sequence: CASSGDRVGYNEQFF.

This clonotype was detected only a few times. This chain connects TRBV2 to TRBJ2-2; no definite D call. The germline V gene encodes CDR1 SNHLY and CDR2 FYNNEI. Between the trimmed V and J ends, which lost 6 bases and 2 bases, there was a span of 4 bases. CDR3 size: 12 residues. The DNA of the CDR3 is TGTGCCAGCAGGGATAACACCGGGGAGCTGTTTTTT. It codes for CASRDNTGELFF. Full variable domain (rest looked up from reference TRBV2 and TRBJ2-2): EPEVTQTPSHQVTQMGQEVILRCVPISNHLYFYWYRQILGQKVEFLVSFYNNEISEKSEIFDDQFSVERPDGSNFTLKIRSTKLEDSAMYFCASRDNTGELFFGEGSRLTVL.

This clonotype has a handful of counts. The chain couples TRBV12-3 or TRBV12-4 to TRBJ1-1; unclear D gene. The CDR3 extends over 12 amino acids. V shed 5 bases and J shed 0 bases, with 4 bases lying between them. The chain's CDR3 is CASSGLNTEAFF. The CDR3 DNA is TGTGCCAGCAGTGGACTGAACACTGAAGCTTTCTTT.

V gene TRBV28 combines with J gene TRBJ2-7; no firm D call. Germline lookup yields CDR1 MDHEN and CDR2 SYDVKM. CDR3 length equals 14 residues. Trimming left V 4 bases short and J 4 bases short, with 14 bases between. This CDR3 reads CASSSPARWYEQYF. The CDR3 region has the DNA TGTGCCAGCAGTTCCCCCGCCCGGTGGTACGAGCAGTACTTC.

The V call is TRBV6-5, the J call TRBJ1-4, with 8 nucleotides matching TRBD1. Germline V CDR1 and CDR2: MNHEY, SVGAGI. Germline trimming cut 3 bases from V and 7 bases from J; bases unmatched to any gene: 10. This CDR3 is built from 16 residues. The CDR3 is CASSYGQGALAEKLFF. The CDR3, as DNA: TGTGCCAGCAGTTATGGGCAGGGGGCTCTTGCTGAAAAACTGTTTTTT.

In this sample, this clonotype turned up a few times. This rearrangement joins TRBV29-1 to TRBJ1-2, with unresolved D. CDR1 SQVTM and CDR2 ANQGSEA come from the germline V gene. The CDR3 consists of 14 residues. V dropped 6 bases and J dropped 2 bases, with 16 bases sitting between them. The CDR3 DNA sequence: TGCAGCGTCGAGGGCCCGGACGGAAACTATGGCTACACCTTC. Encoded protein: CSVEGPDGNYGYTF. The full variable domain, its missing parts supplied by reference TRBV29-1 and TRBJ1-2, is SAVISQKPSRDICQRGTSLTIQCQVDSQVTMMFWYRQQPGQSLTLIATANQGSEATYESGFVIDKFPISRPNLTFSTLTVSNMSPEDSSIYLCSVEGPDGNYGYTFGSGTRLTVV.

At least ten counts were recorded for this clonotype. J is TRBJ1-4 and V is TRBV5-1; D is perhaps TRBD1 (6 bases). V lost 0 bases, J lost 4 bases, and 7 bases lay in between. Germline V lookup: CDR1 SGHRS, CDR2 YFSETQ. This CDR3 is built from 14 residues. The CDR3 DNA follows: TGCGCCAGCAGCTTGGCCAGGGGTAATGAAAAACTGTTTTTT. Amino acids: CASSLARGNEKLFF.

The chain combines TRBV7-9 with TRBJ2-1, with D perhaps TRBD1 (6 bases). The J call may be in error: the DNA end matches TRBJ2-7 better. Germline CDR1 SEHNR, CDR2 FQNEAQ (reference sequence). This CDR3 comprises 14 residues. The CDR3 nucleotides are TGTGCCAGCAGCTTAGGGGCAGGGGTTGGTGAGCAGTACTTC. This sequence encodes CASSLGAGVGEQYF.

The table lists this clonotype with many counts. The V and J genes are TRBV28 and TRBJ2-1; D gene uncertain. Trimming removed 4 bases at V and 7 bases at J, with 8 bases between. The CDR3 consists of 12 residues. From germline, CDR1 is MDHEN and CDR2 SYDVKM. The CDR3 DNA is TGTGCCAGCAGTTCGACGGGTAATGAGCAGTTCTTC. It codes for CASSSTGNEQFF.

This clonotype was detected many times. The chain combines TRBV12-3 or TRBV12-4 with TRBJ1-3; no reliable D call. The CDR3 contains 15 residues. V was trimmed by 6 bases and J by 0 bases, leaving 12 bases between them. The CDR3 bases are TGTGCCAGCAGCTCCCTAGACCTCTCTGGAAACACCATATATTTT. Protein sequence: CASSSLDLSGNTIYF.

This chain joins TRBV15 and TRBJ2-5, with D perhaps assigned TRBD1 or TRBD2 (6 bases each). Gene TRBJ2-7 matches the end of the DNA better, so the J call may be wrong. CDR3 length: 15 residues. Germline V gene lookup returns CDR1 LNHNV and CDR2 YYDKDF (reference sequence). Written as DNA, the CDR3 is TGTGCCACCAGCAGAGATGACGGGGGCAACTACGAGCAGTACTTC. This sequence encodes CATSRDDGGNYEQYF.

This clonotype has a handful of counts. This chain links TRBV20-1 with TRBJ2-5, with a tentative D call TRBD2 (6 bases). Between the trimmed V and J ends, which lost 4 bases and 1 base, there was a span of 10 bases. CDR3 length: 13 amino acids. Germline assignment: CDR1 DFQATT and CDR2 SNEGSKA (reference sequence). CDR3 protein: CSAIPGSQETQYF. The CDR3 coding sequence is TGCAGTGCTATCCCCGGGAGCCAAGAGACCCAGTACTTC.

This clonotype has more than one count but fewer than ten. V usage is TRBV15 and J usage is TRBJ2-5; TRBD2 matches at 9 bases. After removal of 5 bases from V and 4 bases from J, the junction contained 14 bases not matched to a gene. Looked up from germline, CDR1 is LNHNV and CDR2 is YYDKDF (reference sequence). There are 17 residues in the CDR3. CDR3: CATSGGWKAGGTETQYF. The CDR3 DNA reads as TGTGCCACCAGCGGCGGGTGGAAAGCGGGGGGAACAGAGACCCAGTACTTC.

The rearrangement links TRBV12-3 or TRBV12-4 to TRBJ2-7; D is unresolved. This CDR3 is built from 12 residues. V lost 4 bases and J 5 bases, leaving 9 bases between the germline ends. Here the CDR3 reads CASSSTANEQYF. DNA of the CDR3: TGTGCCAGCAGTTCGACGGCGAACGAGCAGTACTTC.

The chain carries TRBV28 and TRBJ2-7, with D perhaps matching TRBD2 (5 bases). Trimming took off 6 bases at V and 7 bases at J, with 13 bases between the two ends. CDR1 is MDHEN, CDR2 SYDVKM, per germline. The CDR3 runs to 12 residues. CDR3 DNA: TGTGCCAGCAGGTCCGGGGTTACGGAGCAGTACTTC. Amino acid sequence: CASRSGVTEQYF.

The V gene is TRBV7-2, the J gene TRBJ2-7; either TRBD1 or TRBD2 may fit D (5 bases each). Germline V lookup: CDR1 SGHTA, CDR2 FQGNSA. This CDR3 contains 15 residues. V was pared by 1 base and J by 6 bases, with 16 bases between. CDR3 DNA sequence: TGTGCCAGCAGCTTAGGAACGGGACCGATGTTCGAGCAGTACTTC. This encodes CASSLGTGPMFEQYF. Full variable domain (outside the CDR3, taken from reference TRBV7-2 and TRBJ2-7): GAGVSQSPSNKVTEKGKDVELRCDPISGHTALYWYRQSLGQGLEFLIYFQGNSAPDKSGLPSDRFSAERTGGSVSTLTIQRTQQEDSAVYLCASSLGTGPMFEQYFGPGTRLTVT.

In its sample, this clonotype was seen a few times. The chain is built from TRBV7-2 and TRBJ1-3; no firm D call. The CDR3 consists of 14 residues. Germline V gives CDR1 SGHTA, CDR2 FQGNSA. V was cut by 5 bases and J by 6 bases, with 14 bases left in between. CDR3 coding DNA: TGTGCCAGCAGCCCGCGGGGTTCAACAAACACCATATATTTT. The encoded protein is CASSPRGSTNTIYF.

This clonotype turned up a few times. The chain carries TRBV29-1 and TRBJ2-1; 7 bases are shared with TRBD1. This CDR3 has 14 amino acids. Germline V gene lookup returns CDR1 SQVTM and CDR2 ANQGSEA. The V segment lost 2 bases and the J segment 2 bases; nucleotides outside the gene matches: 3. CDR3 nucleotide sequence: TGCAGCGTTGAACACAGGGGACCCTACAATGAGCAGTTCTTC. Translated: CSVEHRGPYNEQFF.

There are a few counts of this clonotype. CDR3 in amino acids: CASSLRVYRGETQYF. The CDR3 region has the DNA TGTGCCAGCAGCTTAAGGGTGTATCGGGGAGAGACCCAGTACTTC. This chain joins TRBV7-8 and TRBJ2-5; tentative D call: TRBD2 (5 bases). CDR3 length: 15 amino acids. Germline CDR1 reads SGHVS; CDR2 reads FQNEAQ. Trimming removed 2 bases from V and 4 bases from J, with 14 bases in between. Full variable domain (outside the CDR3, taken from reference TRBV7-8 and TRBJ2-5): GAGVSQSPRYKVAKRGQDVALRCDPISGHVSLFWYQQALGQGPEFLTYFQNEAQLDKSGLPSDRFFAERPEGSVSTLKIQRTQQEDSAVYLCASSLRVYRGETQYFGPGTRLLVL.

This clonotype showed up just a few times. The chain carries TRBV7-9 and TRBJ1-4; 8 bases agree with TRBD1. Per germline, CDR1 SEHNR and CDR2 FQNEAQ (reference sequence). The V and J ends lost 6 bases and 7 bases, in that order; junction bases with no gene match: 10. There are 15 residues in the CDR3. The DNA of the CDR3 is TGTGCCAGCAGTACAGACAGGGGCCGACGTGAAAAACTGTTTTTT. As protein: CASSTDRGRREKLFF.

Written as DNA, the CDR3 is TGTGCCAGCAGTTTAAGACTAGCGCTAGAGCAGTTCTTC. Translating it yields CASSLRLALEQFF. The chain combines TRBV28 with TRBJ2-1; 8 nucleotides line up with TRBD2. Germline CDR1 MDHEN, CDR2 SYDVKM. CDR3 length equals 13 residues. With 2 bases clipped from V and 10 bases from J, the junction kept 4 bases outside the gene matches.

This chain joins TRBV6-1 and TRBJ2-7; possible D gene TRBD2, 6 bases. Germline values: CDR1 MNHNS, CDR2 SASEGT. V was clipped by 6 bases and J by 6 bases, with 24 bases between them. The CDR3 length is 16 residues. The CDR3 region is CASSPMITGGIPEQYF. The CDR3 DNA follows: TGTGCCAGCAGCCCCATGATCACGGGCGGGATCCCCGAGCAGTACTTC.

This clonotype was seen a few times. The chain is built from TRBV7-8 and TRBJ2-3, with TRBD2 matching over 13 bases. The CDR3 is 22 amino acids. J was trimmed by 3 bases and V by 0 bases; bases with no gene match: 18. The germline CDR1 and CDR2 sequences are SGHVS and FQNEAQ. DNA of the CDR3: TGTGCCAGCAGCTTAGCTTTTGACAGGAATGGACTAGCGGGAGTGGATACAGATACGCAGTATTTT. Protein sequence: CASSLAFDRNGLAGVDTDTQYF.

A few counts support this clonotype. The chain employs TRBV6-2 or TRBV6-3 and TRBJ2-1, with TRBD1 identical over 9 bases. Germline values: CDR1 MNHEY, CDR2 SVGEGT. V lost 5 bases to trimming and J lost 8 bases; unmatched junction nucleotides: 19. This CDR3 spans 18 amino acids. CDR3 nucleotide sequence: TGTGCCAGCAGTCCTCTTAATCTTCGGGACAGGGAGGACGATGAGCAGTTCTTC. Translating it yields CASSPLNLRDREDDEQFF.

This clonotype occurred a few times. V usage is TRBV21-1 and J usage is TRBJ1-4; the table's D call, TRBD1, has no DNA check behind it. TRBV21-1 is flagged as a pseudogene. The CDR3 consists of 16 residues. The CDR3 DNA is TGTGCCAGCAGCAAAGCCCATCGGGGGTATGGGGAAAAACTGTTTTTT. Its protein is CASSKAHRGYGEKLFF.